Listed here are 27 T cell receptor beta chains from one sample, sequenced in a study of Graves' ophthalmopathy and Graves' hyperthyroidism. The TCR beta CDR3 regions underwent amplification from RNA transcripts. An initial RT-PCR round employing HTBI primers preceded a second-round multiplex PCR. TCRdb re-called the multiplex PCR reads with MiXCR, one entry per CDR3 protein. The sample records 450,000 to 600,000 distinct CDR3 sequences, 35% to 45% being singletons. Sequences were obtained from peripheral blood or thyroid tissue (not recorded which). The receptors were gathered from an adult man with Graves' hyperthyroidism.

Many counts were recorded for this clonotype. The gene calls are TRBV2 and TRBJ2-7, with D hard to call. CDR1 and CDR2 (germline): SNHLY, FYNNEI. CDR3 length: 16 residues. Deletions cut 2 bases from V and 0 bases from J, with 14 bases between. CDR3 coding DNA: TGTGCCAGCAGTGAAAGGCTCGCAGGCAGCTCCTACGAGCAGTACTTC. Its translation: CASSERLAGSSYEQYF.

This chain connects TRBV11-3 to TRBJ2-5; D unclear. In germline, CDR1 is SGHNT, CDR2 YENEEA. There are 13 residues in the CDR3. V gave up 1 base and J gave up 5 bases, with 8 bases separating them. The CDR3 sequence: CASSLGSIETQYF. CDR3 bases: TGTGCCAGCAGCTTAGGGTCCATTGAGACCCAGTACTTC.

This clonotype was seen many times. J is TRBJ2-7 and V is TRBV20-1; 11 bases are shared with TRBD2. This CDR3 region has 12 residues. Germline V gene data show CDR1 as DFQATT and CDR2 as SNEGSKA (reference sequence). The CDR3 DNA reads TGCAATGCGCTAGCGGGAGGTTACGAGCAGTACTTC. Translation gives CNALAGGYEQYF.

Many counts were recorded for this clonotype. V usage is TRBV2 and J usage is TRBJ2-7; TRBD1 might be the D (6 bases). Per germline, CDR1 SNHLY and CDR2 FYNNEI. V dropped 3 bases and J dropped 2 bases, with 14 bases sitting between them. There are 15 residues in the CDR3. CDR3 region: CASSEQPQGPYEQYF. The CDR3, as DNA: TGTGCCAGCAGTGAGCAGCCGCAGGGGCCCTACGAGCAGTACTTC.

This clonotype appeared many times. J is TRBJ2-2 and V is TRBV24-1; 11 bases map to TRBD2. CDR3 length: 16 residues. V lost 8 bases to trimming and J lost 2 bases; unmatched junction nucleotides: 6. From germline, CDR1 is KGHDR and CDR2 SFDVKD. Here the CDR3 reads CATNAGLADNTGELFF. The CDR3 DNA follows: TGTGCCACCAACGCGGGACTAGCGGACAACACCGGGGAGCTGTTTTTT.

Details on this clonotype: The missing conserved phenylalanine or tryptophan at the end of this CDR3 makes a read error likely. The chain has TRBV5-1 and TRBJ1-1; the D gene is possibly TRBD1 (5 bases). The CDR3 contains 17 residues. Per the germline V gene, CDR1 is SGHRS and CDR2 is YFSETQ. V lost 3 bases to trimming and J lost 1 base, with 19 bases between them. The DNA for the CDR3 is TGCGCCAGCAGCTGGGCACTGTGGGACGCAGGGAACACTGAAGCTTTCTCT. As protein: CASSWALWDAGNTEAFS.

The genes are TRBV20-1 and TRBJ2-5, with D perhaps matching TRBD2 (7 bases). The germline gives CDR1 DFQATT, CDR2 SNEGSKA (reference sequence). The CDR3 sequence is 19 residues long. With 6 bases removed from V and 0 bases from J, the gap between germline ends came to 29 bases. The CDR3 bases are TGCAGTGCAGGTCCCTTTAGGGGGGGCCACGGCTCCAACCAAGAGACCCAGTACTTC. Residues: CSAGPFRGGHGSNQETQYF.

This clonotype was detected only a few times. The chain links TRBV10-3 to TRBJ2-3; 8 nucleotides line up with TRBD1. Germline trimming cut 6 bases from V and 9 bases from J; bases unmatched to any gene: 5. Looked up from germline, CDR1 is ENHRY and CDR2 is SYGVKD. This CDR3 region has 12 residues. CDR3 DNA: TGTGCCATCAGCAAACAGGGGGGCACGCAGTATTTT. It specifies CAISKQGGTQYF.

The chain uses TRBV19 and TRBJ1-5; 7 bases align to TRBD2. The J call may be faulty, since TRBJ2-3 better matches the DNA end. The CDR3 has 12 residues. The germline gives CDR1 LNHDA, CDR2 SQIVND (reference sequence). The CDR3: CATQGRGDTQYF. CDR3 DNA sequence: TGTGCCACCCAAGGGAGGGGAGATACGCAGTATTTT.

This clonotype was seen a handful of times. The V and J genes are TRBV18 and TRBJ2-7, with D perhaps assigned TRBD1 or TRBD2 (6 bases each). CDR3 length: 13 amino acids. Trimming shortened V by 0 bases and J by 5 bases, and 8 bases separated the two germline ends. Germline CDR1 and CDR2: KGHSH and LQKENI. The CDR3 region is CASSPPGGHEQYF. For the CDR3, the DNA is TGTGCCAGCTCACCACCCGGGGGCCACGAGCAGTACTTC.

About this clonotype itself: The junction departs from germline at one end; a sequencing error may be responsible. The J gene is TRBJ2-5, the V gene TRBV12-3 or TRBV12-4, with 7 bases that match TRBD2. The CDR3 consists of 14 residues. DNA of the CDR3: TGTGCCAGCAGTTTAAGAACGGGGGGAGAGGCCCAGTACTTC. Translating gives CASSLRTGGEAQYF.

This clonotype was seen once. The rearrangement joins TRBV7-3 to TRBJ2-2; tentatively, D is TRBD2 (5 bases). With 5 bases removed from V and 5 bases from J, the gap between germline ends came to 21 bases. Germline V gene lookup returns CDR1 SGHTA and CDR2 FQGTGA. The CDR3 contains 17 residues. CDR3 coding DNA: TGTGCCAGCAGCCAAGATCCGCAGGAGGCGCAAACCGGGGAGCTGTTTTTT. Translation gives CASSQDPQEAQTGELFF.

With respect to this clonotype: The junction departs from the called germline gene at one end, perhaps through a read error. The genes are TRBV5-8 and TRBJ1-1; no firm D call. From germline, CDR1 is SGHTS and CDR2 YDEGEE. The CDR3 runs 14 residues. CDR3 loop: CASNLRSSDTEAFF. The CDR3 nucleotides read TGTGCCAGCAACTTGAGGTCGTCGGACACTGAAGCTTTCTTT.

This clonotype was found many times. The V and J genes are TRBV19 and TRBJ2-7; the match to TRBD1 covers 11 bases. With V trimmed by 4 bases and J by 0 bases, 2 bases remained unmatched. The CDR3 contains 15 residues. Germline loops: CDR1 LNHDA, CDR2 SQIVND (reference sequence). The chain's CDR3 is CASSKGQGVSYEQYF. The CDR3 nucleotides are TGTGCCAGTAGTAAGGGACAGGGGGTCTCCTACGAGCAGTACTTC.

The chain employs TRBV12-5 and TRBJ2-5; 9 bases match TRBD1. The CDR3 covers 15 residues. The junction had 7 bases not matched to a gene; V was cut back by 3 bases and J by 5 bases. From germline, CDR1 is LGHNT and CDR2 FRNRAP. The CDR3 sequence: CASGFTGGGEETQYF. The CDR3 nucleotides are TGTGCTAGTGGTTTCACAGGGGGCGGGGAGGAGACCCAGTACTTC.

This clonotype was detected ten times or more. One end of the junction fails to match germline, which may point to a read error. This chain connects TRBV5-1 to TRBJ1-5; 8 bases are shared with TRBD1. The CDR3 covers 14 residues. Germline V gene data show CDR1 as SGHRS and CDR2 as YFSETQ. In DNA form, the CDR3 reads TGTGCCAGCAGCTTAGGACAGGGAGGTCAGCCCCAGCATTTT. Protein: CASSLGQGGQPQHF. Full variable domain (missing parts from reference TRBV5-1 and TRBJ1-5): KAGVTQTPRYLIKTRGQQVTLSCSPISGHRSVSWYQQTPGQGLQFLFEYFSETQRNKGNFPGRFSGRQFSNSRSEMNVSTLELGDSALYLCASSLGQGGQPQHFGDGTRLSIL.

The rearrangement uses TRBV5-6 and TRBJ1-5; D ambiguous. The CDR3 runs 17 residues. The V and J ends lost 0 bases and 0 bases respectively, with 13 bases between them. Germline V gene data show CDR1 as SGHDT and CDR2 as YYEEEE. The CDR3 is CASSLGDRTFSNQPQHF. The CDR3 DNA follows: TGTGCCAGCAGCTTGGGGGATAGAACCTTTAGCAATCAGCCCCAGCATTTT.

Concerning this clonotype: Compared with germline, one end of the junction differs, possibly owing to a read error. The chain has TRBV10-3 and TRBJ1-5; D is uncertain. The germline V gene has CDR1 ENHRY and CDR2 SYGVKD. The CDR3 contains 13 residues. In DNA, the CDR3 is TGTGCCAGCAGTTGCGGCAGCAATCAGCCCCAGCATTTT. The encoded protein is CASSCGSNQPQHF.

This clonotype came up a few times. J is TRBJ1-2 and V is TRBV20-1; D ambiguous. Germline-derived CDR1 and CDR2 are DFQATT and SNEGSKA (reference sequence). Deletions cut 3 bases from V and 4 bases from J, with 9 bases between. The length of the CDR3 is 12 residues. Written as DNA, the CDR3 is TGCAGTGCTAGGAATCAGGTCTATGGCTACACCTTC. Its protein is CSARNQVYGYTF.

This clonotype has at least ten counts. This rearrangement joins TRBV11-2 to TRBJ2-2; D is unclear. The CDR3 totals 15 residues. V was pared by 7 bases and J by 6 bases, with 18 bases between. CDR1 SGHAT and CDR2 FQNNGV come from the germline V gene. The CDR3 DNA sequence: TGTGCCAGCACATACACGATCCGGAATCCCGGGGAGCTGTTTTTT. Protein product: CASTYTIRNPGELFF.

This chain links TRBV15 with TRBJ2-7; the match to TRBD1 covers 10 bases. Germline V lookup: CDR1 LNHNV, CDR2 YYDKDF (reference sequence). This CDR3 spans 13 amino acids. The V gene end was trimmed by 3 bases and the J gene end by 5 bases; junction bases not matched to a gene: 1. The CDR3, as DNA: TGTGCCACCAGCAGCGACAGGGGGCACGAGCAGTACTTC. Amino acids: CATSSDRGHEQYF.

This clonotype was detected ten times or more. The V call is TRBV6-5, the J call TRBJ2-1; D is possibly TRBD2 (6 bases). Germline V gene data show CDR1 as MNHEY and CDR2 as SVGAGI. The CDR3 has 16 amino acids. The ends were cut back, 0 bases at V and 5 bases at J, with 14 bases in the middle. The CDR3 protein is CASSYSHSGGDNEQFF. In DNA, the CDR3 is TGTGCCAGCAGTTACTCCCATAGCGGTGGGGACAATGAGCAGTTCTTC.

This clonotype was detected many times. CDR3 bases: TGTGCCAGCAGCTTGAGGAGCAATCAGCCCCAGCATTTT. It yields the protein CASSLRSNQPQHF. The rearrangement uses TRBV27 and TRBJ1-5; no clear D gene. Germline V CDR1 and CDR2: MNHEY, SMNVEV (reference sequence). Trimming took off 6 bases at V and 1 base at J, with 7 bases between the two ends. The CDR3 has 13 residues.

This chain links TRBV2 with TRBJ2-1, with D tentatively TRBD2 (6 bases). V was pared by 7 bases and J by 8 bases, with 15 bases between. The germline CDR1 and CDR2 sequences are SNHLY and FYNNEI. The CDR3 is made up of 13 amino acids. The CDR3 loop reads CASKRASRDEQFF. The CDR3 nucleotides are TGTGCCAGCAAGCGGGCCAGTCGGGATGAGCAGTTCTTC. Complete variable domain (other parts from reference TRBV2 and TRBJ2-1): EPEVTQTPSHQVTQMGQEVILRCVPISNHLYFYWYRQILGQKVEFLVSFYNNEISEKSEIFDDQFSVERPDGSNFTLKIRSTKLEDSAMYFCASKRASRDEQFFGPGTRLTVL.

This clonotype occurred a few times. This sequence joins TRBV12-3 or TRBV12-4 and TRBJ1-2; D gene unclear. Trimming pared 6 bases from V and 2 bases from J, leaving 7 bases between. There are 12 residues in the CDR3. The CDR3 bases are TGTGCCAGCAGAGTAGGAAACTATGGCTACACCTTC. Protein sequence: CASRVGNYGYTF.

To note about this clonotype: A clone one base away is much larger, so this may be a read error. This chain uses TRBV19 with TRBJ2-2, with 7 bases aligning to TRBD2. In germline, CDR1 is LNHDA, CDR2 SQIVND (reference sequence). There are 15 residues in the CDR3. Unmatched junction bases numbered 7, after V lost 4 bases and J lost 5 bases. The CDR3 DNA follows: TGTGCCAGTAGTAAGGAGTGGCGGGAGACCGGGGAGCTGTTTTTT. Translation: CASSKEWRETGELFF.

Comment on this clonotype: This clone may be a read error of a much larger clone one base away. This chain uses TRBV12-3 or TRBV12-4 with TRBJ2-7; D unresolved. CDR3 length equals 12 residues. The CDR3 loop reads CASSFRYYVQYF. CDR3 sequence (DNA): TGTGCCAGCAGTTTTCGGTACTACGTGCAGTACTTC.